These 7 T cell receptor beta chains were all obtained from the same sample, sequenced in a study of cytomegalovirus exposure and HLA in healthy donors. The PCR used 60 Vbeta and 13 Jbeta primers. Sequenced by immunoSEQ multiplex PCR; TCRdb stores in-frame clones only, minus some. The sample yields fewer than 200,000 clones, about 88% seen once. The sample comprised PBMCs. All receptors come from a man aged 30-40 years in good health and CMV-seropositive.

The chain has TRBV7-6 and TRBJ1-2, with 8 bases aligning to TRBD1. This CDR3 spans 15 amino acids. The V gene's germline CDR1 is SGHVS and CDR2 FNYEAQ. After removal of 4 bases from V and 4 bases from J, the junction contained 8 bases not matched to a gene. Here the CDR3 reads CASSSSGGLGYGYTF. As DNA, the CDR3 is TGTGCCAGCAGCTCCTCAGGGGGCTTGGGCTATGGCTACACCTTC.

The V gene is TRBV6-4, the J gene TRBJ2-3; 9 bases line up with TRBD2. Germline CDR1 is MRHNA and CDR2 is SNTAGT. The CDR3 is 18 residues long. V lost 6 bases to trimming and J lost 4 bases; unmatched junction nucleotides: 17. This CDR3 reads CASRRLAGNQRGPDTQYF. CDR3 DNA sequence: TGTGCCAGCAGAAGGCTAGCGGGAAATCAAAGGGGCCCAGATACGCAGTATTTT.

CDR3 nucleotide sequence: TGCGCCAGCAGCCCAGCCGGGACTGGAAACATTCAGTACTTC. Amino acids: CASSPAGTGNIQYF. The V gene is TRBV5-1, the J gene TRBJ2-4, with D tentatively TRBD2 (6 bases). V lost 4 bases, J lost 6 bases, and 14 bases lay in between. This CDR3 is 14 amino acids long. Germline CDR1 SGHRS, CDR2 YFSETQ.

The chain recombines TRBV25-1 with TRBJ2-3; 8 bases are shared with TRBD2. This CDR3 contains 14 residues. With V trimmed by 3 bases and J by 5 bases, 4 bases remained unmatched. Germline V gives CDR1 MGHDK, CDR2 SYGVNS. CDR3 sequence: CASSDALAGDTQYF. The CDR3 DNA reads TGTGCCAGCAGTGACGCCCTAGCGGGAGATACGCAGTATTTT.

This clone showed up just once. V usage is TRBV6-5 and J usage is TRBJ2-1; TRBD1 might be the D (5 bases). The CDR3 spans 12 residues. Germline assignment: CDR1 MNHEY and CDR2 SVGAGI. Trimming stripped 5 bases from V and 3 bases from J, with 5 bases between. The CDR3 spells CASSDSYNEQFF. CDR3 DNA: TGTGCCAGCAGTGACAGCTACAATGAGCAGTTCTTC.

The chain combines TRBV4-2 with TRBJ1-1; the D is unclear. The CDR3 runs to 15 residues. From germline, CDR1 is LGHNA and CDR2 YNFKEQ. V shed 4 bases and J shed 1 base, with 13 bases lying between them. The CDR3 region has the DNA TGTGCCAGCAGCCGTCTAGCATCTTCGAACACTGAAGCTTTCTTT. Translation gives CASSRLASSNTEAFF.

The V and J genes are TRBV4-1 and TRBJ1-1; D uncertain. Trimming removed 1 base at V and 2 bases at J, with 17 bases between. Germline V CDR1 and CDR2: MGHRA, YSYEKL. The CDR3 totals 17 residues. CDR3 nucleotides: TGCGCCAGCAGCCAAGTGAAGTTCAACAGTATTAACACTGAAGCTTTCTTT. This encodes CASSQVKFNSINTEAFF.